This TCR beta chain was observed in a study of blood T cells in healthy people across ages. Overall study findings and caveats: Estimates of diversity drawn from one million T cells were considered underestimates.

Then a second PCR, running roughly 7 to 11 cycles, was carried out with a sample-barcoded 5' primer and a J-beta primer mix. TCRdb ran MiXCR on the 5' RACE reads and lists one entry per CDR3 protein. The table has about 1.8 million distinct CDR3 sequences, around 48% seen once; the top ten hold around 2.1%. This clonotype has just a few counts. Antigen unknown. Germline V lookup: CDR1 SGHKS, CDR2 YYEKEE (reference sequence). Trimming took 6 bases from V and 4 from J, leaving 17 bases between them. This CDR3 has 15 amino acids. They isolated at least 7 million PBMCs from each sample. Sequencing used blood. The sequence was collected from a woman aged 40 to 55 in good health. The chain recombines TRBV5-5 with TRBJ1-5, with D maybe TRBD1 (6 bases). CDR3 nucleotides: TGTGCCAGCACCTTCATGGACAGCCCAAATCAGCCCCAGCATTTT. Residues: CASTFMDSPNQPQHF.